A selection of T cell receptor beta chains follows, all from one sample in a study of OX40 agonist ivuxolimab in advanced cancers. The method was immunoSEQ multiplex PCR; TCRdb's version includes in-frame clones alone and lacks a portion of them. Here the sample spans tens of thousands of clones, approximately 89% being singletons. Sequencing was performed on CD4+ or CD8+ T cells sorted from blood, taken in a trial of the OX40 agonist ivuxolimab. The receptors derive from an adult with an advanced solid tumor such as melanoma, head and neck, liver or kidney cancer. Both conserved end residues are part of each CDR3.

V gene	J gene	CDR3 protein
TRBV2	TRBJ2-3	CASSESGGLADTQYF
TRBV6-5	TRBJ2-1	CASSYSLGYNEQFF
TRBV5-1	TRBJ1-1	CASREKGHTGGTEAFF
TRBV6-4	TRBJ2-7	CASSDEARRPYF
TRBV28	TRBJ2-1	CASSLGLADNEQFF
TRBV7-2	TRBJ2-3	CASSLLASWDTQYF
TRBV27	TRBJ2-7	CASSSRDGSSYEQYF
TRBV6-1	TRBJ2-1	CASSELGQGARKFF
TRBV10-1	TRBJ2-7	CASSRTDSYEQYF
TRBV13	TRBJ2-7	CASSFGGPSYEQYF